The rows below give T cell receptor beta chains drawn from one sample of a study of blood T cells in healthy people across ages. TCRdb analysed the 5' RACE reads with MiXCR anew, one entry per CDR3 protein. The profile shows 1.5 million to 2 million distinct CDR3 sequences, approximately 50% of them singletons. The sequencing sample was made of blood. The receptors originated from a woman in her thirties or forties in good health. CDR3s include the opening cysteine and the closing phenylalanine or tryptophan. Only some rows state a clone size, as once, few, many or a class for expanded clones.

V | size | CDR3
TRBV7-9 | . | CASSVHNTDTQYF
TRBV7-2 | . | CASHLASTDTQYF
TRBV12-3/TRBV12-4 | . | CASSSQLAGFNNEQFF
TRBV5-1 | few | CASSAGRQDPGELFF
TRBV4-1 | once | CASSQGPGALSTDTQYF
TRBV28 | once | CASSFGTAGNQPQHF
TRBV6-5 | once | CASVGGRAGEQFF
TRBV20-1 | few | CSASWGGPAITKNIQYF
TRBV5-1 | once | CASSSKGGNYGYTF
TRBV7-9 | few | CASSYLDRAAYNEQFF
TRBV6-1 | . | CASSSPLDEQYF
TRBV12-5 | . | CASGSLPGQGLYNEQFF
TRBV6-2/TRBV6-3 | . | CASTGQTNTEAFF
TRBV6-9 | few | CASTFSVSTDTQYF
TRBV20-1 | . | CSARITSSQETQYF
TRBV24-1 | . | CATSETGTGAYEQYF
TRBV2 | . | CASTSLLFASGGGGRNVQFF
TRBV29-1 | . | CSGTGGGHEQYF
TRBV7-2 | . | CASSSYSNYGYNF
TRBV11-2 | . | CASSFPSAINYEQYF
TRBV6-4 | . | CASSDGTYNEQFF
TRBV20-1 | few | CSAREVGVQPQHF
TRBV4-1 | . | CASSQGTQKRGYTF